This T cell receptor (beta chain) was documented in a study of T cell responses to AZD1222 COVID-19 vaccine. Study outcomes and limitations: Clonal diversity may have been underestimated, and the donors were mostly white British, with more females than males.

Clones were read by immunoSEQ multiplex PCR, and TCRdb kept only the in-frame ones, dropping some. This table has 150,000 to 160,000 clones, around nine tenths appearing once. CDR3 length: 15 amino acids. V shed 1 base and J shed 1 base, with 10 bases lying between them. Germline V CDR1 and CDR2: SGHTA, FQGNSA. A note on this clone: Its antigen is not known.

This material consisted of peripheral blood, taken 28 days after the second AZD1222 dose. This chain links TRBV7-2 with TRBJ1-2, with no clear D. The TCR sequence derives from an adult who received the AZD1222 COVID-19 vaccine. As DNA, the CDR3 is TGTGCCAGCAGCTTAGAGTCAGCTGTTAACTATGGCTACACCTTC. Translating gives CASSLESAVNYGYTF. The full variable domain, in which reference TRBV7-2 and TRBJ1-2 provide the parts outside the CDR3, is GAGVSQSPSNKVTEKGKDVELRCDPISGHTALYWYRQSLGQGLEFLIYFQGNSAPDKSGLPSDRFSAERTGGSVSTLTIQRTQQEDSAVYLCASSLESAVNYGYTFGSGTRLTVV.